This TCR beta chain was recovered during a study of blood T cell dynamics during melanoma immunotherapy. V lost 6 bases and J 3 bases, leaving 15 bases between the germline ends. Germline CDR1 and CDR2: SNHLY and FYNNEI. CDR3 length: 14 amino acids. Time point given: week 3, after first cycle of checkpoint inhibitor. Some clones are missing from TCRdb's copy, which holds only in-frame ones; the method was immunoSEQ multiplex PCR. This table has a few thousand clones, about 88% appearing once. This rearrangement joins TRBV2 to TRBJ2-7; D is unresolved. This clonotype was sampled from a human donor with melanoma. Sequenced here: blood, sampled from a patient treated with checkpoint blockade. The CDR3 DNA sequence: TGTGCCAGCAGAAGTAAGGGTTCCGACTACGAGCAGTACTTC. Its protein product is CASRSKGSDYEQYF.